What follows describes a single TCR beta chain. Its antigen is unknown. This sample stems from a study of a mutant IDH1 vaccine in newly diagnosed glioma. Study-level background: Visits V12 and V13 fell at weeks 35 and 47, respectively.

Time point noted: week 47, end of study. Topical imiquimod was applied with each vaccine dose, which held 300 ug of mutant IDH1 20-mer peptide. Eight vaccine injections were given to patients in weeks 1, 3, 5, 7, 11, 15, 19 and 23. Libraries were prepared by immunoSEQ multiplex PCR; TCRdb keeps only in-frame clonotypes and omits some of them. The table shows tens of thousands of clones, with approximately 82% occurring only once. CDR1 LGHNA and CDR2 YNFKEQ come from the germline V gene. The CDR3 totals 14 residues. V shed 4 bases and J shed 5 bases, with 11 bases lying between them. Here the sequenced sample was PBMCs, taken from a glioma patient whose treatment included an IDH1 peptide vaccine. This chain connects TRBV4-2 to TRBJ1-4, with a possible D match to TRBD1 (5 bases). The sequence was obtained from a man younger than 35 with glioma. Some clones in this sample may be carry-over from other donors' samples. The CDR3, as DNA: TGTGCCAGCAGCCCGGACATTGGAAATGAAAAACTGTTTTTT. This encodes CASSPDIGNEKLFF.